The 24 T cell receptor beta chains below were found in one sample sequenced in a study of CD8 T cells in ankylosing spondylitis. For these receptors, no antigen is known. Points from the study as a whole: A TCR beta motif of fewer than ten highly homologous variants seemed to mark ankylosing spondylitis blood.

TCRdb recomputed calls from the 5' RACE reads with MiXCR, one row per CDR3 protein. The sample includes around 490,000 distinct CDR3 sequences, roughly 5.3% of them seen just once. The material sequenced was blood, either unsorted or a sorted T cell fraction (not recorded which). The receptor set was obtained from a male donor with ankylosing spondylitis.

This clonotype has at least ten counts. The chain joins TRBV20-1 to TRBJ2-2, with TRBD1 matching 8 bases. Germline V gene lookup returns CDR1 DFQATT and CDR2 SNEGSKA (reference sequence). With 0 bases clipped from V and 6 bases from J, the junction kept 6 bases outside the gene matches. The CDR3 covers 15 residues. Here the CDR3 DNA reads TGCAGTGCTAGAGATCTGGACAGGGAGGCCGGGGAGCTGTTTTTT. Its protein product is CSARDLDREAGELFF.

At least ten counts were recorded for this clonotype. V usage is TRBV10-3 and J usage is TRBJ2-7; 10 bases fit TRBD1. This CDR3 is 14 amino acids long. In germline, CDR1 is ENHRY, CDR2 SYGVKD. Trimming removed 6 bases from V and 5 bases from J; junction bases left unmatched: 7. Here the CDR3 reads CAIRTGTGAHEQYF. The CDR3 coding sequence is TGTGCCATCAGGACCGGGACAGGGGCCCACGAGCAGTACTTC.

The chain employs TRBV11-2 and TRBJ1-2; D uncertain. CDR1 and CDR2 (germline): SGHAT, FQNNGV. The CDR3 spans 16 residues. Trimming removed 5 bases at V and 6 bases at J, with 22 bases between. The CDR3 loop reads CASSPPRGRRPHGYTF. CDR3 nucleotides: TGTGCCAGCAGCCCCCCCCGAGGGCGGCGACCTCATGGCTACACCTTC.

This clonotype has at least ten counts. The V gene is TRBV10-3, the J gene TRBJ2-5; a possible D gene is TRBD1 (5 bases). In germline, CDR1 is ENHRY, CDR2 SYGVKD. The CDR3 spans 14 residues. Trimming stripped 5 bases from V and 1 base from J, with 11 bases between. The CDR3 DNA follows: TGTGCCATCAGTCCCCAGGGTACCCAAGAGACCCAGTACTTC. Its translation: CAISPQGTQETQYF.

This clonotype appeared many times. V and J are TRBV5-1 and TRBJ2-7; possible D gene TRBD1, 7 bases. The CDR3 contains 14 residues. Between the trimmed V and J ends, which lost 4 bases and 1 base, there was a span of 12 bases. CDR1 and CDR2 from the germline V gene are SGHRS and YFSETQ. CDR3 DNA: TGCGCCAGCAGCCTTCAGGGGGGTTCCTACGAGCAGTACTTC. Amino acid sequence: CASSLQGGSYEQYF.

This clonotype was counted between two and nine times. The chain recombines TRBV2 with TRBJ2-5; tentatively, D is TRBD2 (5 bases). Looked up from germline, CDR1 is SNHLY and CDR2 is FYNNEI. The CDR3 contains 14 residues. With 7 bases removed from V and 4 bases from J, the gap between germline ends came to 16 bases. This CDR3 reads CASNFYGDVETQYF. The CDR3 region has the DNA TGTGCCAGCAATTTCTACGGGGATGTAGAGACCCAGTACTTC.

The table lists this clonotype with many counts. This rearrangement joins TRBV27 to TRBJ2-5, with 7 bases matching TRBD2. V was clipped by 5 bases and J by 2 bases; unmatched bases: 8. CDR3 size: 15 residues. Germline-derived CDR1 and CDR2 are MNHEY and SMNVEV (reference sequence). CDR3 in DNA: TGTGCCAGCAGTCCCCCACTAGCGCGACAAGAGACCCAGTACTTC. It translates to CASSPPLARQETQYF.

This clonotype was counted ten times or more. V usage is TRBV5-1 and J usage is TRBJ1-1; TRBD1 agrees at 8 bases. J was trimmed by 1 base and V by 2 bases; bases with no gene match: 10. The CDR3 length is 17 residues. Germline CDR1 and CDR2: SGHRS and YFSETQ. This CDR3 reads CASSLSAGGLGNTEAFF. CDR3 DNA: TGCGCCAGCAGCTTATCTGCAGGGGGCCTTGGGAACACTGAAGCTTTCTTT.

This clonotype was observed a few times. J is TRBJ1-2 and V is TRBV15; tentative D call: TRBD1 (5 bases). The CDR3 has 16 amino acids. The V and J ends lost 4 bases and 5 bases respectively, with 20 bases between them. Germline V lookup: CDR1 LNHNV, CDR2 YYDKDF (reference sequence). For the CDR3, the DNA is TGTGCCACCAGCACTCCTCTTAGGGGCGTGGGGTATGGCTACACCTTC. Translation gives CATSTPLRGVGYGYTF. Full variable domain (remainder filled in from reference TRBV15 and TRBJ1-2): DAMVIQNPRYQVTQFGKPVTLSCSQTLNHNVMYWYQQKSSQAPKLLFHYYDKDFNNEADTPDNFQSRRPNTSFCFLDIRSPGLGDTAMYLCATSTPLRGVGYGYTFGSGTRLTVV.

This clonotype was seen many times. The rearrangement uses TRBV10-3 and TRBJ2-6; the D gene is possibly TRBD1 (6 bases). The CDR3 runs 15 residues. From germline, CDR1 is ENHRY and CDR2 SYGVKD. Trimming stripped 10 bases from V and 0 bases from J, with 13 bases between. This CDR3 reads CATSQGNSGANVLTF. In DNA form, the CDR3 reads TGTGCCACCAGCCAGGGGAACTCTGGGGCCAACGTCCTGACTTTC.

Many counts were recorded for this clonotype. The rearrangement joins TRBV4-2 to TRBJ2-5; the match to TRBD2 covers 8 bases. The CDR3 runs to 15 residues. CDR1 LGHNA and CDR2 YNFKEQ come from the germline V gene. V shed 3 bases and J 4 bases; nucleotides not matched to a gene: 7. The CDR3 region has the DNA TGTGCCAGCAGCCAGGTAGCGGGAATCGGAGAGACCCAGTACTTC. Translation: CASSQVAGIGETQYF.

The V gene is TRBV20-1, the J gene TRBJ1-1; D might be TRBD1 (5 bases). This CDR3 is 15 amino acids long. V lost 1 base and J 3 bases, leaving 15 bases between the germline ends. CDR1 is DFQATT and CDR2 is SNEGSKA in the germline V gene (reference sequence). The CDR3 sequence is CSARGLWGTDTEAFF. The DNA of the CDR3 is TGCAGTGCTAGAGGTTTGTGGGGGACCGACACTGAAGCTTTCTTT.

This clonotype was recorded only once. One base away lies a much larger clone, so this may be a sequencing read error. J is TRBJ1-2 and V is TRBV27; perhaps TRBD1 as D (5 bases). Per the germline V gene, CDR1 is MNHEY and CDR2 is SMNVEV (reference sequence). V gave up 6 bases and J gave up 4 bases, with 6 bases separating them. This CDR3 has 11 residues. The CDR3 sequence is CASRRGYGYTF. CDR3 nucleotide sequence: TGTGCCAGCAGGAGGGGCTATGGCTACACCTTC.

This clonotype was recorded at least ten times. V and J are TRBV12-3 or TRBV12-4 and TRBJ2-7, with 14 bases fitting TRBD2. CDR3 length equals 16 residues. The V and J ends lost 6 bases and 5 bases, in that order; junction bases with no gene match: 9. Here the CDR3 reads CASRGTSGSSTHEQYF. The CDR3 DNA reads TGTGCCAGCAGGGGGACTAGCGGGAGTTCAACCCACGAGCAGTACTTC.

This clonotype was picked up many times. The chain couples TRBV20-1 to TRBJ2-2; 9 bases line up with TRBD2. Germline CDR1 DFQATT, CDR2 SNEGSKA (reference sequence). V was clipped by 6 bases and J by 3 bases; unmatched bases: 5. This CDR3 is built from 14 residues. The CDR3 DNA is TGCAGTGCCCGGACTAGCGTAGACACCGGGGAGCTGTTTTTT. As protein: CSARTSVDTGELFF.

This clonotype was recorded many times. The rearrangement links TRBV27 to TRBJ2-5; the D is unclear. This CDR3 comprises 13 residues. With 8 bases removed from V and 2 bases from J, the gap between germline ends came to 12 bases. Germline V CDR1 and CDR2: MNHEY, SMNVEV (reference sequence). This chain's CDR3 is CASGSGGQETQYF. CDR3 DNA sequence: TGTGCCAGCGGATCCGGCGGTCAAGAGACCCAGTACTTC.

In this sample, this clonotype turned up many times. For the CDR3, the DNA is TGCAGTGCCACCCTTTTATATGGCTACACCTTC. It is translated as CSATLLYGYTF. This chain joins TRBV20-1 and TRBJ1-2, with D unclear. The length of the CDR3 is 11 residues. Germline CDR1 and CDR2: DFQATT and SNEGSKA (reference sequence). V lost 6 bases, J lost 5 bases, and 10 bases lay in between.

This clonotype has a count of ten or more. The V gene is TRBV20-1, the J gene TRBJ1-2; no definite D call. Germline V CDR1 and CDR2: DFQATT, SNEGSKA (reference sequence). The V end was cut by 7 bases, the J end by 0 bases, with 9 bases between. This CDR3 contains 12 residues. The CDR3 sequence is CSVRSTNYGYTF. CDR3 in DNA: TGCAGTGTAAGGTCGACTAACTATGGCTACACCTTC.

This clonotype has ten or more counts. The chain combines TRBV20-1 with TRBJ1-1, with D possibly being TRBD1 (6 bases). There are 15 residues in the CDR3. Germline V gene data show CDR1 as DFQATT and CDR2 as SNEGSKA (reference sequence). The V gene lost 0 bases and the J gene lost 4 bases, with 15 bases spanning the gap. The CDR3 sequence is CSARDRVKGGTEAFF. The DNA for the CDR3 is TGCAGTGCTAGAGATCGCGTTAAAGGGGGCACTGAAGCTTTCTTT.

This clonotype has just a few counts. The CDR3 coding sequence is TGTGCCAGTGGCGGGCAGTTAACCTACGAGCAGTACTTC. The encoded protein is CASGGQLTYEQYF. The genes are TRBV12-3 or TRBV12-4 and TRBJ2-7; the D gene is possibly TRBD2 (5 bases). The V and J ends lost 9 bases and 2 bases respectively, with 14 bases between them. This CDR3 has 13 amino acids.

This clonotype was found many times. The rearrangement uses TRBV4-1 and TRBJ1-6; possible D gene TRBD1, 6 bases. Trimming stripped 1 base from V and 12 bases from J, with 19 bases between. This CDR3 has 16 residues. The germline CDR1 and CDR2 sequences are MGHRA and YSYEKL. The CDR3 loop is CASSQAPVTGPRPLHF. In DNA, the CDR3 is TGCGCCAGCAGCCAAGCTCCCGTGACAGGCCCCCGACCCCTCCACTTT.

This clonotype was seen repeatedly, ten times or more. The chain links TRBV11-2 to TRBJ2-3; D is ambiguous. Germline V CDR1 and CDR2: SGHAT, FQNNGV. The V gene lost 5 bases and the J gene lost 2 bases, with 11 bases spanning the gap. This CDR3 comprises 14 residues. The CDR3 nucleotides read TGTGCCAGCAGCGTCAGACCCCCCACAGATACGCAGTATTTT. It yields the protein CASSVRPPTDTQYF. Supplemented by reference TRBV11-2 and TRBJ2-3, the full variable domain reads EAGVAQSPRYKIIEKRQSVAFWCNPISGHATLYWYQQILGQGPKLLIQFQNNGVVDDSQLPKDRFSAERLKGVDSTLKIQPAKLEDSAVYLCASSVRPPTDTQYFGPGTRLTVL.

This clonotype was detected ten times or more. The CDR3 region is CSARRPIAGDYEQYF. CDR3 sequence (DNA): TGCAGTGCTAGGCGTCCGATAGCGGGAGATTACGAGCAGTACTTC. The rearrangement uses TRBV20-1 and TRBJ2-7; 9 bases align to TRBD2. The V gene's germline CDR1 is DFQATT and CDR2 SNEGSKA (reference sequence). The CDR3 runs to 15 residues. V was pared by 3 bases and J by 4 bases, with 10 bases of the junction left unmatched.

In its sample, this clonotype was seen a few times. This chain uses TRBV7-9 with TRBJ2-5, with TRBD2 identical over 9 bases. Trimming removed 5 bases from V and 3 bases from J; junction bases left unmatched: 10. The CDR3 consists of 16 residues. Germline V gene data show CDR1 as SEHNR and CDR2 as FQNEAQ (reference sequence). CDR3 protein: CASSVGLAGSEETQYF. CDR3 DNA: TGTGCCAGCAGCGTGGGACTAGCCGGTTCGGAAGAGACCCAGTACTTC. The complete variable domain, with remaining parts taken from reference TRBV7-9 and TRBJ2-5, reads DTGVSQNPRHKITKRGQNVTFRCDPISEHNRLYWYRQTLGQGPEFLTYFQNEAQLEKSRLLSDRFSAERPKGSFSTLEIQRTEQGDSAMYLCASSVGLAGSEETQYFGPGTRLLVL.